This T cell receptor beta chain derives from a study of shared clonotypes between healthy human individuals. Deletions cut 0 bases from V and 0 bases from J, with 9 bases between. The CDR3 spans 15 residues. Germline assignment: CDR1 SGHDT and CDR2 YYEEEE. Sequencing used immunoSEQ multiplex PCR; TCRdb keeps in-frame clones, though not all of them. This sample carries 1.4 million or so clones, approximately 98.5% of them seen once, and the ten largest clones take roughly 0.35%. The TCR originated in a man aged 30-40 years in good health. Sequences were obtained from naive CD4+ T cells sorted from blood. Documented subset: CD45RA+ positively selected. The chain joins TRBV5-6 to TRBJ1-2; D unclear. The CDR3 reads CASSLGHEANYGYTF. The CDR3 DNA reads as TGTGCCAGCAGCTTGGGGCACGAAGCTAACTATGGCTACACCTTC.